One and the same sample provided the 22 T cell receptor beta chains below, sequenced in a study of T cells after posttransplantation cyclophosphamide. The naive gate required viable CD3+CD4+ or CD3+CD8+ cells with CCR7+CD45RA+CD45RO-CD95-CD27+CD28+ phenotype. TCRdb's copy holds only in-frame clones and misses some; the assay was immunoSEQ multiplex PCR. The profile covers just over 20,000 clones, with under 99% appearing a single time and 0.15% to 0.2% taken by the ten largest. Source material: naive CD4+ T cells sorted from PBMCs. Every receptor here comes from a middle-aged man in good health, CMV-negative, and a related stem cell transplant donor.

The V and J genes are TRBV5-1 and TRBJ2-3; D is possibly TRBD1 (6 bases). The length of the CDR3 is 14 residues. V dropped 3 bases and J dropped 3 bases, with 11 bases sitting between them. Germline V gene sequence: CDR1 SGHRS, CDR2 YFSETQ. CDR3 residues: CASSSRQETDTQYF. The CDR3 nucleotides read TGCGCCAGCAGCTCCCGACAGGAGACAGATACGCAGTATTTT. Supplemented by reference TRBV5-1 and TRBJ2-3, the full variable domain reads KAGVTQTPRYLIKTRGQQVTLSCSPISGHRSVSWYQQTPGQGLQFLFEYFSETQRNKGNFPGRFSGRQFSNSRSEMNVSTLELGDSALYLCASSSRQETDTQYFGPGTRLTVL.

This rearrangement joins TRBV2 to TRBJ1-2; 7 nucleotides line up with TRBD1. Germline loops: CDR1 SNHLY, CDR2 FYNNEI. Trimming cost V 11 bases and J 2 bases; bases outside gene matches: 8. The CDR3 is made up of 13 amino acids. The CDR3 DNA reads as TGTGCCGGACGACAGGGCCGAAACTATGGCTACACCTTC. Protein sequence: CAGRQGRNYGYTF.

J is TRBJ2-7 and V is TRBV29-1; a weak D match, TRBD1 (6 bases). This CDR3 is built from 13 residues. Between the trimmed V and J ends, which lost 5 bases and 5 bases, there was a span of 16 bases. Germline assignment: CDR1 SQVTM and CDR2 ANQGSEA. The chain's CDR3 is CSVLITGSDEQYF. The CDR3 DNA sequence: TGCAGCGTTCTCATAACAGGGAGCGACGAGCAGTACTTC.

V is TRBV30 and J is TRBJ1-4; D ambiguous. The germline V gene encodes CDR1 GTSNPN and CDR2 SVGIG (reference sequence). V dropped 5 bases and J dropped 7 bases, with 20 bases sitting between them. There are 15 residues in the CDR3. The CDR3 coding sequence is TGTGCCTGGTCTCAGTGGGCTGGAATAGGTGAAAAACTGTTTTTT. Translated: CAWSQWAGIGEKLFF.

This chain links TRBV5-1 with TRBJ2-3, with TRBD2 matching 10 bases. V shed 2 bases, J shed 2 bases, and the junction held 2 bases outside the gene matches. The CDR3 totals 15 residues. Germline V CDR1 and CDR2: SGHRS, YFSETQ. The CDR3 nucleotides read TGCGCCAGCAGCTTTACTAGCGGGGACACAGATACGCAGTATTTT. This codes for CASSFTSGDTDTQYF.

The V and J genes are TRBV5-4 and TRBJ1-1; TRBD1 aligns across 7 bases. Looked up from germline, CDR1 is SGHNT and CDR2 is YYREEE (reference sequence). The CDR3 sequence is 14 residues long. Trimming at V came to 4 bases and at J to 0 bases, leaving 3 bases not matched to a gene. CDR3 sequence (DNA): TGTGCCAGCAGCAAGGGACAGCTGAACACTGAAGCTTTCTTT. Protein product: CASSKGQLNTEAFF. The full variable domain, its missing parts supplied by reference TRBV5-4 and TRBJ1-1, is ETGVTQSPTHLIKTRGQQVTLRCSSQSGHNTVSWYQQALGQGPQFIFQYYREEENGRGNFPPRFSGLQFPNYSSELNVNALELDDSALYLCASSKGQLNTEAFFGQGTRLTVV.

The rearrangement links TRBV5-1 to TRBJ1-2; 11 bases align to TRBD1. J was trimmed by 1 base and V by 0 bases; bases with no gene match: 8. The germline V gene has CDR1 SGHRS and CDR2 YFSETQ. The CDR3 totals 18 residues. The CDR3 coding sequence is TGCGCCAGCAGCTTGGGAGGACAGGGGGCTGTACTTAACTATGGCTACACCTTC. Translation: CASSLGGQGAVLNYGYTF.

The chain links TRBV5-1 to TRBJ2-7; 12 bases are shared with TRBD2. This CDR3 is 15 amino acids long. The germline V gene has CDR1 SGHRS and CDR2 YFSETQ. J gave up 3 bases and V 4 bases, and 5 bases lay outside the gene matches. The CDR3: CASSLRLAGVYEQYF. The DNA of the CDR3 is TGCGCCAGCAGCCTGAGACTAGCGGGAGTCTACGAGCAGTACTTC.

CDR3 DNA sequence: TGTGCCAGCAGCCACAGGGGCTCCTACAATGAGCAGTTCTTC. Its translation is CASSHRGSYNEQFF. The V and J genes are TRBV7-9 and TRBJ2-1; 7 positions agree with TRBD1. V shed 5 bases, J shed 0 bases, and the junction held 1 base outside the gene matches. The CDR3 has 14 residues. Germline V lookup: CDR1 SEHNR, CDR2 FQNEAQ (reference sequence).

The genes are TRBV30 and TRBJ2-7; D might be TRBD1 (6 bases). Trimming left V 0 bases short and J 4 bases short, with 19 bases between. CDR1 and CDR2 from the germline V gene are GTSNPN and SVGIG (reference sequence). The CDR3 loop spans 16 amino acids. CDR3: CAWSVGQWTDKYEQYF. CDR3 sequence (DNA): TGTGCCTGGAGTGTGGGACAATGGACAGACAAGTACGAGCAGTACTTC.

V is TRBV6-5 and J is TRBJ1-1; 8 bases agree with TRBD1. CDR1 MNHEY and CDR2 SVGAGI come from the germline V gene. There are 15 residues in the CDR3. DNA of the CDR3: TGTGCGTCTCATTCCAGGGGGCAGCCCATTACTGAAGCTTTCTTT. Translation gives CASHSRGQPITEAFF.

The chain carries TRBV6-5 and TRBJ2-3; perhaps TRBD1 as D (5 bases). The V end lost 6 bases, the J end lost 4 bases, and 14 bases lay between the germline ends. Germline CDR1 reads MNHEY; CDR2 reads SVGAGI. The CDR3 covers 14 residues. Here the CDR3 DNA reads TGTGCCAGCAGAACTCAGGGATTTGCAGATACGCAGTATTTT. It translates to CASRTQGFADTQYF.

This chain connects TRBV10-3 to TRBJ1-2; D is uncertain. This CDR3 is 12 amino acids long. The germline CDR1 and CDR2 sequences are ENHRY and SYGVKD. Trimming shortened V by 5 bases and J by 8 bases, and 12 bases separated the two germline ends. Written as DNA, the CDR3 is TGTGCCATCAGTAAGGACGGGAAAGGCTACACCTTC. Protein: CAISKDGKGYTF.

This clone was counted once. The V and J genes are TRBV2 and TRBJ1-2; no firm D call. The ends were cut back, 0 bases at V and 5 bases at J, with 13 bases in the middle. Germline CDR1 SNHLY, CDR2 FYNNEI. The CDR3 is made up of 15 amino acids. The DNA of the CDR3 is TGTGCCAGCAGTGAAGCCCCCTTTCCCTTATATGGCTACACCTTC. Its protein is CASSEAPFPLYGYTF.

This clone was seen a single time. The rearrangement uses TRBV5-1 and TRBJ2-1; 7 nucleotides align to TRBD1. With 3 bases clipped from V and 5 bases from J, the junction kept 8 bases outside the gene matches. This CDR3 is built from 15 residues. Germline V gene sequence: CDR1 SGHRS, CDR2 YFSETQ. CDR3 DNA: TGCGCCAGCAGCTCCCGACAGGGTGCCGACAATGAGCAGTTCTTC. Its protein is CASSSRQGADNEQFF.

J is TRBJ2-2 and V is TRBV6-6; no clear D. The CDR3 is 11 residues long. Trimming pared 7 bases from V and 6 bases from J, leaving 6 bases between. CDR1 and CDR2 (germline): MNHNY, SVGAGI (reference sequence). The CDR3 here is CASTPAGELFF. The CDR3 DNA follows: TGTGCCAGCACCCCGGCCGGGGAGCTGTTTTTT.

The V and J genes are TRBV2 and TRBJ2-7; no definite D call. The CDR3 sequence is 15 residues long. Germline V CDR1 and CDR2: SNHLY, FYNNEI. Trimming pared 6 bases from V and 3 bases from J, leaving 18 bases between. The CDR3 here is CASRERGLADYEQYF. The DNA of the CDR3 is TGTGCCAGCAGGGAAAGAGGTCTGGCAGACTACGAGCAGTACTTC.

CDR3 bases: TGTGCCAGCAGTCTTTCACTAGCGGGAGTTCCCCAAGAGACCCAGTACTTC. Protein product: CASSLSLAGVPQETQYF. This rearrangement joins TRBV2 to TRBJ2-5; 11 bases line up with TRBD2. Per germline, CDR1 SNHLY and CDR2 FYNNEI. Trimming cost V 5 bases and J 1 base; bases outside gene matches: 9. The CDR3 consists of 17 residues.

In this sample, this clone turned up once. This chain joins TRBV9 and TRBJ2-7, with 7 nucleotides matching TRBD2. Germline assignment: CDR1 SGDLS and CDR2 YYNGEE. Unmatched junction bases numbered 2, after V lost 2 bases and J lost 3 bases. This CDR3 spans 13 amino acids. CDR3 sequence reads: CASSVGLHYEQYF. In DNA, the CDR3 is TGTGCCAGCAGCGTGGGACTACACTACGAGCAGTACTTC.

The rearrangement joins TRBV15 to TRBJ1-3; D is unclear. The CDR3 is 15 residues long. V lost 1 base to trimming and J lost 0 bases, with 7 bases between them. Germline V gene data show CDR1 as LNHNV and CDR2 as YYDKDF (reference sequence). The CDR3 loop reads CATSRVRGSGNTIYF. In nucleotides, the CDR3 is TGTGCCACCAGCAGAGTCCGAGGCTCTGGAAACACCATATATTTT.

This chain uses TRBV11-2 with TRBJ1-2, with D hard to call. Germline V gene lookup returns CDR1 SGHAT and CDR2 FQNNGV. The length of the CDR3 is 14 residues. The ends were cut back, 0 bases at V and 3 bases at J, with 8 bases in the middle. In DNA form, the CDR3 reads TGTGCCAGCAGCTTAGAGCGGACTGACTATGGCTACACCTTC. Its protein product is CASSLERTDYGYTF. Supplemented by reference TRBV11-2 and TRBJ1-2, the full variable domain reads EAGVAQSPRYKIIEKRQSVAFWCNPISGHATLYWYQQILGQGPKLLIQFQNNGVVDDSQLPKDRFSAERLKGVDSTLKIQPAKLEDSAVYLCASSLERTDYGYTFGSGTRLTVV.

The chain carries TRBV7-2 and TRBJ2-7; D is perhaps TRBD2 (6 bases). V lost 1 base and J 3 bases, leaving 13 bases between the germline ends. The germline V gene has CDR1 SGHTA and CDR2 FQGNSA. The CDR3 extends over 15 amino acids. The CDR3: CASSLDPGLIYEQYF. The CDR3 nucleotides read TGTGCCAGCAGCTTAGATCCGGGACTCATCTACGAGCAGTACTTC.